These 3 T cell receptor beta chains were sequenced from one sample in a study of PD-L1 blockade in urothelial cancer. Stated time point: peripheral blood 6 weeks after treatment start. The protocol was immunoSEQ multiplex PCR, while the TCRdb copy is restricted to in-frame clones and leaves out a portion. The profile shows 46,000 or so clones, approximately 86% of them singletons. The sequences come from PBMCs, collected around atezolizumab (anti-PD-L1) treatment. These receptors all come from a man between 60 and 75 years old with urothelial cancer.

Details on this clone: Other DNA sequences in the same sample also yield this CDR3. The chain couples TRBV7-9 to TRBJ2-7; D is unclear. This CDR3 contains 11 residues. Germline lookup yields CDR1 SEHNR and CDR2 FQNEAQ (reference sequence). V dropped 5 bases and J dropped 5 bases, with 7 bases sitting between them. CDR3: CASSPRDEQYF. CDR3 coding DNA: TGTGCCAGCAGCCCCCGGGACGAGCAGTACTTC. Together with reference TRBV7-9 and TRBJ2-7, the CDR3 gives the full variable domain: DTGVSQNPRHKITKRGQNVTFRCDPISEHNRLYWYRQTLGQGPEFLTYFQNEAQLEKSRLLSDRFSAERPKGSFSTLEIQRTEQGDSAMYLCASSPRDEQYFGPGTRLTVT.

V and J are TRBV6-1 and TRBJ1-6; D is undetermined. Trimming pared 2 bases from V and 10 bases from J, leaving 9 bases between. Germline V lookup: CDR1 MNHNS, CDR2 SASEGT. The CDR3 consists of 13 residues. CDR3 loop: CASSERENSPLHF. Written as DNA, the CDR3 is TGTGCCAGCAGTGAAAGAGAGAACTCACCCCTCCACTTT.

The chain joins TRBV11-3 to TRBJ2-5, with 8 bases matching TRBD2. The V gene's germline CDR1 is SGHNT and CDR2 YENEEA. This CDR3 contains 14 residues. V trimming: 1 base; J trimming: 3 bases; junction bases outside the gene matches: 1. DNA for the CDR3: TGTGCCAGCAGCTTAGCGGGGGGGAAAGAGACCCAGTACTTC. Protein product: CASSLAGGKETQYF.